This TCR beta chain was identified during a study of cytomegalovirus exposure and HLA in healthy donors. Findings and caveats of the study: Three of the chains that were CMV-associated were confirmed in vitro to be specific for CMV antigens. Productive status was seen about 87% or about 30% of the time for most TCR beta V segments in an earlier analysis. Rare TCR sequences predominated, though certain public TCRs were found in many donors.

A word on this clone: What it recognizes is unknown.

CDR1 and CDR2 (germline): LNHDA, SQIVND (reference sequence). The V and J ends lost 5 bases and 7 bases, in that order; junction bases with no gene match: 10. The CDR3 loop spans 14 amino acids. The PCR contained 60 Vbeta and 13 Jbeta primers. Sequencing used immunoSEQ multiplex PCR; TCRdb keeps in-frame clones, though not all of them. The sample shows about 190,000 clones, around 84% of them seen only once. Material: PBMCs. This sequence was found in a man aged 40-49 years in good health and CMV-seropositive. V gene TRBV19 combines with J gene TRBJ2-5; 7 bases map to TRBD1. The chain's CDR3 is CASSVGQAGGTQYF. The CDR3 DNA reads TGTGCCAGTAGTGTAGGACAGGCCGGTGGGACCCAGTACTTC.